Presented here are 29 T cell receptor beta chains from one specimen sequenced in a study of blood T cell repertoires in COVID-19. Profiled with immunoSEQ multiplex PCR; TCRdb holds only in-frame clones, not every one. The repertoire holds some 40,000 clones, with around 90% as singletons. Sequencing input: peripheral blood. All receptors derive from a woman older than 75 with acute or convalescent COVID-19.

CDR3 coding DNA: TGTGCCAGCAGCGTAGAGGTTGGGGGGACAGGGGCCTACAATGAGCAGTTCTTC. It yields the protein CASSVEVGGTGAYNEQFF. This rearrangement joins TRBV9 to TRBJ2-1; TRBD1 matches at 10 bases. CDR1 and CDR2 from the germline V gene are SGDLS and YYNGEE. The CDR3 has 18 amino acids. J was trimmed by 2 bases and V by 0 bases; bases with no gene match: 8.

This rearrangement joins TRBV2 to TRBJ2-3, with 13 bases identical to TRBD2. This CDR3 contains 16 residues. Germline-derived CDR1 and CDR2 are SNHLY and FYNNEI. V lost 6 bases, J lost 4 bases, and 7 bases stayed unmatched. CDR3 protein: CASRIGLAGEADTQYF. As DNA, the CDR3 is TGTGCCAGCAGAATTGGACTAGCGGGGGAGGCAGATACGCAGTATTTT. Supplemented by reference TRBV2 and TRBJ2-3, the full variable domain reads EPEVTQTPSHQVTQMGQEVILRCVPISNHLYFYWYRQILGQKVEFLVSFYNNEISEKSEIFDDQFSVERPDGSNFTLKIRSTKLEDSAMYFCASRIGLAGEADTQYFGPGTRLTVL.

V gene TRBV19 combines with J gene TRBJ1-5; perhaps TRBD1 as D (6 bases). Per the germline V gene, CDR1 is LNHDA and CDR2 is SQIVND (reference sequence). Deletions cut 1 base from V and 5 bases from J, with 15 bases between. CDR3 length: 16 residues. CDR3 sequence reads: CASSIGRGSPYQPQHF. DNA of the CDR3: TGTGCCAGTAGTATAGGCAGGGGTAGCCCCTATCAGCCCCAGCATTTT.

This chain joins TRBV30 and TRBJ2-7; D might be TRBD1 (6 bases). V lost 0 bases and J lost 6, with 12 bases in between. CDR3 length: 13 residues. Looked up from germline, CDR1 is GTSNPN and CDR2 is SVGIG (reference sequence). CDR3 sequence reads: CAWSVLGAGEQYF. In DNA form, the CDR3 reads TGTGCCTGGAGTGTACTGGGGGCTGGCGAGCAGTACTTC.

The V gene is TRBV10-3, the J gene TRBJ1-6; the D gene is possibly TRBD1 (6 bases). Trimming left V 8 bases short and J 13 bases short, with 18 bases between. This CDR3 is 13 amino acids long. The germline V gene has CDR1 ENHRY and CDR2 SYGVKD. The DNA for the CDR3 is TGTGCCATCTCCAGAACCGAGGGGGTTCCCCTCCACTTT. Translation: CAISRTEGVPLHF.

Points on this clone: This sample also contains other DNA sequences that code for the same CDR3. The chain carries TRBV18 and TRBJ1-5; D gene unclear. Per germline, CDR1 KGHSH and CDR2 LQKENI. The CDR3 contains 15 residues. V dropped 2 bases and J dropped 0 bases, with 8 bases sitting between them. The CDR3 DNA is TGTGCCAGCTCACCAACAGTAAATAGCAATCAGCCCCAGCATTTT. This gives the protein CASSPTVNSNQPQHF.

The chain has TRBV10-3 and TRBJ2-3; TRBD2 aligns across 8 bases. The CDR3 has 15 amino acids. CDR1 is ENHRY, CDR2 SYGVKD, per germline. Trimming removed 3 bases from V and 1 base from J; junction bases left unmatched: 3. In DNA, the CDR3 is TGTGCCATCAGTGACGGCGGGGGGCGCACAGATACGCAGTATTTT. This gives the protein CAISDGGGRTDTQYF.

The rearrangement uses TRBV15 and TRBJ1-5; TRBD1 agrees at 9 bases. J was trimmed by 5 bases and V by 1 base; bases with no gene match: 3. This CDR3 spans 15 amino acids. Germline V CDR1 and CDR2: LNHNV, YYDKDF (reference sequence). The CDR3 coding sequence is TGTGCCACCAGCAGAGTAGGGACAGGGCATCAGCCCCAGCATTTT. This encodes CATSRVGTGHQPQHF.

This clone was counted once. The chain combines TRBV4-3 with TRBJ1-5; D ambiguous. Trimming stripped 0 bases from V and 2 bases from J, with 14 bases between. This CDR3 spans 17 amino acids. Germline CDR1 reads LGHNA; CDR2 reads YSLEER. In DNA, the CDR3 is TGCGCCAGCAGCCAAGATGATACCCCGGAGGGCAATCAGCCCCAGCATTTT. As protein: CASSQDDTPEGNQPQHF.

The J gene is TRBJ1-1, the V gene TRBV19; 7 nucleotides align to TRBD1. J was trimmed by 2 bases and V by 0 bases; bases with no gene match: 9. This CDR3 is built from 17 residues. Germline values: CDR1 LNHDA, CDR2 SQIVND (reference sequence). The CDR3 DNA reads TGTGCCAGTAGTATAGACCCCGCGAGGGGGCCCAACACTGAAGCTTTCTTT. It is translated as CASSIDPARGPNTEAFF. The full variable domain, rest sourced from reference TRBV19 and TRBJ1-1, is DGGITQSPKYLFRKEGQNVTLSCEQNLNHDAMYWYRQDPGQGLRLIYYSQIVNDFQKGDIAEGYSVSREKKESFPLTVTSAQKNPTAFYLCASSIDPARGPNTEAFFGQGTRLTVV.

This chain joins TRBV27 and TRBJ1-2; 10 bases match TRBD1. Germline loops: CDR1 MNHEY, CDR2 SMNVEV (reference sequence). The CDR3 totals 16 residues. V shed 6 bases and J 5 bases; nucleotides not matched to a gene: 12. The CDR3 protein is CASSRGRGTGVYGYTF. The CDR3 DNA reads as TGTGCCAGCAGCCGCGGCAGGGGGACAGGGGTTTATGGCTACACCTTC.

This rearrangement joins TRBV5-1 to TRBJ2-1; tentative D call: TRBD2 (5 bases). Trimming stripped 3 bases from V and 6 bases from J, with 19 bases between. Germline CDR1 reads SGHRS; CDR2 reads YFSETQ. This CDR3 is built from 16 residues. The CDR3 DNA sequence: TGCGCCAGCAGCTATACACCGGACTCCTACCTCAATGAGCAGTTCTTC. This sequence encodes CASSYTPDSYLNEQFF.

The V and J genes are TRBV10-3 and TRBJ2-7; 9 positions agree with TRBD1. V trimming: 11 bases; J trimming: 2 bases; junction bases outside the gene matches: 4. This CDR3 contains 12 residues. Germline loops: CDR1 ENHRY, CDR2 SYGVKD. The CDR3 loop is CASGTGTYEQYF. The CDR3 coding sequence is TGTGCCTCCGGGACAGGGACCTACGAGCAGTACTTC.

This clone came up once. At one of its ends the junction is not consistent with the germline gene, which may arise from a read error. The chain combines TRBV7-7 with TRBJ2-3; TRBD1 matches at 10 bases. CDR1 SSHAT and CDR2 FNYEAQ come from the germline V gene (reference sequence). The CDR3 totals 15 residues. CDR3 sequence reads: CASSSGQGRSATQYF. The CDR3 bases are TGTGCTAGCAGCTCGGGACAGGGGAGATCTGCGACGCAGTATTTT.

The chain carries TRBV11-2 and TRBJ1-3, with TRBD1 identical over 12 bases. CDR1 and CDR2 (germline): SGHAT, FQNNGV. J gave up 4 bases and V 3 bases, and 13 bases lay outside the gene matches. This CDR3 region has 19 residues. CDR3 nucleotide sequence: TGTGCCAGCAGCTTCCCACCGGGGACAGGGGGCAGCTCCGGAAACACCATATATTTT. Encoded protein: CASSFPPGTGGSSGNTIYF.

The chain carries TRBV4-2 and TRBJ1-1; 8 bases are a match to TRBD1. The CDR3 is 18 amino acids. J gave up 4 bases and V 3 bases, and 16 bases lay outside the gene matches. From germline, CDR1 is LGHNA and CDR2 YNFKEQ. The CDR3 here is CASSHSPGQGAMGTEAFF. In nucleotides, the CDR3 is TGTGCCAGCAGCCACTCACCCGGACAGGGAGCTATGGGCACTGAAGCTTTCTTT.

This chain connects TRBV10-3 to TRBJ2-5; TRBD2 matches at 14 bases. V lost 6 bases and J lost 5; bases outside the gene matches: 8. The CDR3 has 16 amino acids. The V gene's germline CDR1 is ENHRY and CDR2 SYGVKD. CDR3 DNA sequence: TGTGCCATCAGCAGGGGACTAGCGGGGGAGGGTGAGACCCAGTACTTC. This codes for CAISRGLAGEGETQYF.

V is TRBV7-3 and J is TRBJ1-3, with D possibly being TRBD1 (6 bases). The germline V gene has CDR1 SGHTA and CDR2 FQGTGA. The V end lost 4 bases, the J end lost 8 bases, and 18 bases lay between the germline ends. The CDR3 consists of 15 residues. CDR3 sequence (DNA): TGTGCCAGCAGCTCACGGGACACGGTTACGGACACCATATATTTT. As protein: CASSSRDTVTDTIYF.

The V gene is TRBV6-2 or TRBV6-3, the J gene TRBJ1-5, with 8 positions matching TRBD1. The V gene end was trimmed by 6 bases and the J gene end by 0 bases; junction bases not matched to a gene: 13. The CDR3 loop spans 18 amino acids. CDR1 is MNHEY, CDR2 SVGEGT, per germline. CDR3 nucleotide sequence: TGTGCCAGCAGCCCCGGGACAGGAGAATTTTATAGCAATCAGCCCCAGCATTTT. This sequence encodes CASSPGTGEFYSNQPQHF.

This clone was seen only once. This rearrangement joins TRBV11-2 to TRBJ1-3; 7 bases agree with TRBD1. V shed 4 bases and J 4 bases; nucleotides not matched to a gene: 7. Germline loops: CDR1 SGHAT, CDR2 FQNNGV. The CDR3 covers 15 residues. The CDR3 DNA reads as TGTGCCAGCAGCTCGCCGACAGGGCGAGGAAACACCATATATTTT. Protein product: CASSSPTGRGNTIYF.

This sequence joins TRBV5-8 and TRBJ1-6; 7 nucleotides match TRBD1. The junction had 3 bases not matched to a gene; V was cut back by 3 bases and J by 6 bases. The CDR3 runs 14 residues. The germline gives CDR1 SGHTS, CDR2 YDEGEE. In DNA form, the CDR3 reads TGTGCCAGCAGCTCGACAGGGCCTAATTCACCCCTCCACTTT. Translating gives CASSSTGPNSPLHF.

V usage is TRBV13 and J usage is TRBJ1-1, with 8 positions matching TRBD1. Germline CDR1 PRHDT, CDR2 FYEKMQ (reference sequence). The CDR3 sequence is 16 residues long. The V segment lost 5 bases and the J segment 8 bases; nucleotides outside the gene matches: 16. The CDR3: CASSPSEEDRVLEAFF. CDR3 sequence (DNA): TGTGCCAGCAGCCCCTCGGAGGAGGACAGGGTGTTAGAAGCTTTCTTT.

The CDR3 DNA follows: TGTGCTAGTGGTTTCAATGAGGGCAATGAGCAGTTCTTC. Protein product: CASGFNEGNEQFF. The chain is built from TRBV12-5 and TRBJ2-1; D is perhaps TRBD2 (5 bases). Trimming removed 3 bases from V and 6 bases from J, with 9 bases in between. The CDR3 spans 13 residues. CDR1 LGHNT and CDR2 FRNRAP come from the germline V gene.

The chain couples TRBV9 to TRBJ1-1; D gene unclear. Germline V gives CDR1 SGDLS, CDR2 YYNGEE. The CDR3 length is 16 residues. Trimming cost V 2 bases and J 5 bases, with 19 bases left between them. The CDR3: CASSVLTGLGGTEAFF. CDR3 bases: TGTGCCAGCAGCGTCCTGACCGGGCTAGGAGGGACTGAAGCTTTCTTT.

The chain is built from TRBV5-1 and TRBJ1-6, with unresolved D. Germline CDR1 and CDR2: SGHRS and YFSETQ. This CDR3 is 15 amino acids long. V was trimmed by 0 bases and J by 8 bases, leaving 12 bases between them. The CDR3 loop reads CASSLVPGSDSPLHF. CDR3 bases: TGCGCCAGCAGCTTGGTTCCGGGATCCGATTCACCCCTCCACTTT. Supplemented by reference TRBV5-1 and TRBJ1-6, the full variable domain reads KAGVTQTPRYLIKTRGQQVTLSCSPISGHRSVSWYQQTPGQGLQFLFEYFSETQRNKGNFPGRFSGRQFSNSRSEMNVSTLELGDSALYLCASSLVPGSDSPLHFGNGTRLTVT.

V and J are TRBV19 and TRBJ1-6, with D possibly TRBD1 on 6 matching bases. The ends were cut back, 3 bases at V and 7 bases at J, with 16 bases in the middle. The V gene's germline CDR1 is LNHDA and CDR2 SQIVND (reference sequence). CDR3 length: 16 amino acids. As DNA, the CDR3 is TGTGCCAGTAGTATCTCGGGGGGCGGAGGAAATTCACCCCTCCACTTT. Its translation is CASSISGGGGNSPLHF.

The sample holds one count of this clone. The CDR3 loop reads CASSPRTGNQPQHF. The CDR3 bases are TGTGCCAGCAGCCCCCGGACAGGCAATCAGCCCCAGCATTTT. The chain is built from TRBV5-5 and TRBJ1-5; tentatively, D is TRBD1 (6 bases). V gave up 4 bases and J gave up 2 bases, with 10 bases separating them. There are 14 residues in the CDR3. Germline lookup yields CDR1 SGHKS and CDR2 YYEKEE (reference sequence).

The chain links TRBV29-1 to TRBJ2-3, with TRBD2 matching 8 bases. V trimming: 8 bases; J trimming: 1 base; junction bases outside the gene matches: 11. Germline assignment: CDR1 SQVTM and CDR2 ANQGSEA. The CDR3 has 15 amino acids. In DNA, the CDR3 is TGCAGCTGCCTCGTGCGGGGGGTTGGCACAGATACGCAGTATTTT. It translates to CSCLVRGVGTDTQYF.

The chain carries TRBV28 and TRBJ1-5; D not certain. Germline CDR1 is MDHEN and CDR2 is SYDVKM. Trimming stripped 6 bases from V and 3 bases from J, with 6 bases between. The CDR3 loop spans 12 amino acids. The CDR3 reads CASRLLNQPQHF. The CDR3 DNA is TGTGCCAGCAGACTACTCAATCAGCCCCAGCATTTT.